Each of the 24 T cell receptor beta chains below was sequenced from the same sample in a study of blood T cell repertoires in COVID-19. Data came from immunoSEQ multiplex PCR; TCRdb stores just in-frame clones and leaves some out. The sample includes around 370,000 clones, more than 75% of them seen just once. Sequences were obtained from peripheral blood. The receptors stem from a woman between 18 and 29 years old who had recovered from COVID-19.

This chain uses TRBV24-1 with TRBJ2-1, with a weak D call TRBD2 (5 bases). Trimming left V 12 bases short and J 4 bases short, with 15 bases between. There are 13 residues in the CDR3. The germline V gene encodes CDR1 KGHDR and CDR2 SFDVKD. CDR3 nucleotides: TGTGCCGCCTCGCCGGGGAATTACAATGAGCAGTTCTTC. It specifies CAASPGNYNEQFF.

The V call is TRBV6-7, the J call TRBJ1-4; no clear D. TRBV6-7 is filed as an ORF, its function uncertain. V lost 7 bases and J 5 bases, leaving 11 bases between the germline ends. This CDR3 contains 13 residues. CDR3 region: CASNRGLNEKLFF. The CDR3 DNA is TGTGCCAGCAATCGGGGTTTGAATGAAAAACTGTTTTTT.

This chain connects TRBV28 to TRBJ2-7; 7 positions agree with TRBD1. This CDR3 region has 10 residues. The germline CDR1 and CDR2 sequences are MDHEN and SYDVKM. CDR3 coding DNA: TGTGCCAGCAGATACCGACAGGGTCCCGTC. This encodes CASRYRQGPV.

This clone was detected once. The chain has TRBV27 and TRBJ2-7; the D gene is possibly TRBD1 (6 bases). V dropped 3 bases and J dropped 5 bases, with 11 bases sitting between them. This CDR3 is built from 13 residues. Germline V gene data show CDR1 as MNHEY and CDR2 as SMNVEV (reference sequence). The CDR3: CASSLGRGHEQYV. The DNA of the CDR3 is TGTGCCAGCAGTTTGGGCAGGGGCCACGAGCAGTACGTC.

The chain joins TRBV24-1 to TRBJ1-5; no clear D gene. CDR3 length: 12 residues. CDR1 and CDR2 from the germline V gene are KGHDR and SFDVKD. Trimming pared 4 bases from V and 6 bases from J, leaving 6 bases between. Here the CDR3 reads CATSDPLQPQHF. CDR3 DNA: TGTGCCACCAGTGACCCTCTTCAGCCCCAGCATTTT.

The chain joins TRBV19 to TRBJ2-5, with D perhaps matching TRBD1 (5 bases). V gave up 6 bases and J gave up 4 bases, with 12 bases separating them. The CDR3 spans 13 residues. Germline V gives CDR1 LNHDA, CDR2 SQIVND (reference sequence). CDR3 in DNA: TGTGCCAGTAGACGGGTTGGGGCAGAGACCCAGTACTTC. Encoded protein: CASRRVGAETQYF. Using reference TRBV19 and TRBJ2-5 for the parts outside the CDR3, the full variable domain is DGGITQSPKYLFRKEGQNVTLSCEQNLNHDAMYWYRQDPGQGLRLIYYSQIVNDFQKGDIAEGYSVSREKKESFPLTVTSAQKNPTAFYLCASRRVGAETQYFGPGTRLLVL.

The chain combines TRBV29-1 with TRBJ2-1; 7 positions match TRBD1. The germline CDR1 and CDR2 sequences are SQVTM and ANQGSEA. J was trimmed by 5 bases and V by 4 bases; bases with no gene match: 11. This CDR3 is built from 15 residues. The CDR3 DNA sequence: TGCAGCGTTGCCCACCGGGACAGAGTCGACAATGAGCAGTTCTTC. Residues: CSVAHRDRVDNEQFF.

The V gene is TRBV30, the J gene TRBJ1-1; D unclear. Germline CDR1 and CDR2: GTSNPN and SVGIG (reference sequence). The V end was cut by 0 bases, the J end by 0 bases, with 23 bases between. This CDR3 spans 19 amino acids. The CDR3 protein is CAWSVPPREATEMNTEAFF. Written as DNA, the CDR3 is TGTGCCTGGAGTGTACCCCCGCGGGAGGCCACAGAGATGAACACTGAAGCTTTCTTT.

The chain recombines TRBV19 with TRBJ2-5, with 15 positions matching TRBD2. Germline loops: CDR1 LNHDA, CDR2 SQIVND (reference sequence). The CDR3 runs to 17 residues. With 4 bases clipped from V and 5 bases from J, the junction kept 8 bases outside the gene matches. The DNA of the CDR3 is TGTGCCAGTAGTACGGGACTAGCGGGAGGTGGTGGTGAGACCCAGTACTTC. Its translation is CASSTGLAGGGGETQYF.

This chain connects TRBV30 to TRBJ2-3; TRBD1 might be the D (5 bases). The CDR3 spans 15 residues. V dropped 2 bases and J dropped 6 bases, with 18 bases sitting between them. Germline CDR1 and CDR2: GTSNPN and SVGIG (reference sequence). CDR3 in amino acids: CAWSQGGSLMDTQYF. DNA of the CDR3: TGTGCCTGGAGTCAGGGCGGCTCCCTCATGGATACGCAGTATTTT.

The chain recombines TRBV27 with TRBJ2-2; 15 bases map to TRBD2. CDR3 length: 21 residues. With 3 bases clipped from V and 3 bases from J, the junction kept 14 bases outside the gene matches. Germline V gene data show CDR1 as MNHEY and CDR2 as SMNVEV (reference sequence). This CDR3 reads CASSFLRRTSGRAGDTGELFF. The CDR3 DNA is TGTGCCAGCAGTTTCTTACGACGGACTAGCGGGAGGGCCGGGGACACCGGGGAGCTGTTTTTT.

The V gene is TRBV27, the J gene TRBJ1-2; tentative D call: TRBD1 (6 bases). The length of the CDR3 is 15 residues. Trimming stripped 8 bases from V and 4 bases from J, with 20 bases between. Germline CDR1 is MNHEY and CDR2 is SMNVEV (reference sequence). Here the CDR3 DNA reads TGTGCCAGCCACCCTGGGGGGGCGCAGGGCTATGGCTACACCTTC. Protein sequence: CASHPGGAQGYGYTF.

The rearrangement joins TRBV5-1 to TRBJ2-2; D unclear. Germline-derived CDR1 and CDR2 are SGHRS and YFSETQ. Trimming took off 7 bases at V and 4 bases at J, with 14 bases between the two ends. The CDR3 length is 14 residues. The CDR3 DNA is TGCGCCAGCCTATGGAGCCTGGGCACCGGGGAGCTGTTTTTT. It encodes CASLWSLGTGELFF. Filled out from reference TRBV5-1 and TRBJ2-2, the complete variable domain reads KAGVTQTPRYLIKTRGQQVTLSCSPISGHRSVSWYQQTPGQGLQFLFEYFSETQRNKGNFPGRFSGRQFSNSRSEMNVSTLELGDSALYLCASLWSLGTGELFFGEGSRLTVL.

The chain employs TRBV19 and TRBJ2-5, with 7 bases matching TRBD2. The CDR3 spans 13 residues. The J segment lost 4 bases and the V segment lost 6 bases, leaving 5 bases of the junction unmatched. From germline, CDR1 is LNHDA and CDR2 SQIVND (reference sequence). This CDR3 is CASSRGEGETQYF. Here the CDR3 DNA reads TGTGCCAGTAGCCGGGGGGAAGGAGAGACCCAGTACTTC.

The chain employs TRBV6-1 and TRBJ2-1; D might be TRBD2 (5 bases). The CDR3 totals 13 residues. Trimming stripped 3 bases from V and 9 bases from J, with 12 bases between. CDR1 is MNHNS and CDR2 is SASEGT in the germline V gene. The CDR3 DNA reads as TGTGCCAGCAGTGATGGACGGGGTACTGAGCAGTTCTTC. This sequence encodes CASSDGRGTEQFF.

V usage is TRBV11-3 and J usage is TRBJ2-3; tentatively, D is TRBD1 (5 bases). Germline V gene sequence: CDR1 SGHNT, CDR2 YENEEA. This CDR3 is built from 16 residues. V was shortened by 0 bases and J by 7 bases, with 17 bases between the two germline ends. The CDR3 spells CASSLDVGPQHHTQYF. The CDR3 nucleotides read TGTGCCAGCAGCTTAGATGTGGGGCCCCAGCATCATACGCAGTATTTT.

The chain combines TRBV18 with TRBJ2-1, with 8 bases aligning to TRBD2. This CDR3 region has 13 residues. J gave up 7 bases and V 6 bases, and 5 bases lay outside the gene matches. Germline CDR1 is KGHSH and CDR2 is LQKENI. CDR3 DNA: TGTGCCAGCTCGCCCGGGACTAGTAATGAGCAGTTCTTC. Its protein is CASSPGTSNEQFF.

This sequence joins TRBV24-1 and TRBJ2-1, with TRBD2 as a possible D gene (6 bases). The CDR3 is 16 amino acids. The germline V gene encodes CDR1 KGHDR and CDR2 SFDVKD. Trimming removed 2 bases at V and 1 base at J, with 11 bases between. The CDR3 DNA reads as TGTGCCACCAGTGATTCCGGGAGCCCGTCCTACAATGAGCAGTTCTTC. Translation: CATSDSGSPSYNEQFF.

The chain has TRBV3-1 (or the pseudogene TRBV3-2) and TRBJ1-6; D is possibly TRBD1 (5 bases). Germline values: CDR1 LGHDT, CDR2 YNNKEL (reference sequence). CDR3 length: 15 residues. V was trimmed by 4 bases and J by 9 bases, leaving 16 bases between them. This CDR3 is CASSPTGFRFSPLHF. The CDR3 DNA reads as TGTGCCAGCAGCCCCACAGGATTTCGGTTTTCACCCCTCCACTTT.

J is TRBJ1-4 and V is TRBV7-2, with a weak D call TRBD1 (5 bases). Germline lookup yields CDR1 SGHTA and CDR2 FQGNSA. The length of the CDR3 is 14 residues. The V gene lost 2 bases and the J gene lost 6 bases, with 10 bases spanning the gap. CDR3 residues: CASSLFRADEKLFF. In DNA form, the CDR3 reads TGTGCCAGCAGCTTATTCAGGGCAGATGAAAAACTGTTTTTT.

This rearrangement joins TRBV5-1 to TRBJ2-6; TRBD2 aligns across 14 bases. The CDR3 totals 20 residues. Germline V gene sequence: CDR1 SGHRS, CDR2 YFSETQ. Trimming cost V 3 bases and J 3 bases; bases outside gene matches: 11. In nucleotides, the CDR3 is TGCGCCAGCAGCTCCCAGGCACCGGGACTAGCGGGAGTTGGGGCCAACGTCCTGACTTTC. Its protein is CASSSQAPGLAGVGANVLTF.

This clone came up once. CDR3 amino acids: CASSLHPSTEKETQYF. The CDR3 DNA reads TGCGCCAGCAGCTTGCACCCATCGACTGAAAAAGAGACCCAGTACTTC. The chain employs TRBV5-1 and TRBJ2-5; D is uncertain. This CDR3 is built from 16 residues. The germline V and J ends were trimmed by 1 base and 3 bases, with 16 bases remaining between them. CDR1 is SGHRS and CDR2 is YFSETQ in the germline V gene.

This rearrangement joins TRBV11-3 to TRBJ1-1; TRBD1 aligns across 9 bases. The junction had 5 bases not matched to a gene; V was cut back by 3 bases and J by 3 bases. The V gene's germline CDR1 is SGHNT and CDR2 YENEEA. The CDR3 covers 15 residues. The CDR3 nucleotides read TGTGCCAGCAGCTTGTCCGGGACAGGGTACACTGAAGCTTTCTTT. Residues: CASSLSGTGYTEAFF.

This chain joins TRBV29-1 and TRBJ2-3; 7 bases are a match to TRBD1. With 6 bases clipped from V and 0 bases from J, the junction kept 9 bases outside the gene matches. Germline CDR1 SQVTM, CDR2 ANQGSEA. The CDR3 length is 15 residues. The CDR3 sequence is CSVLDRVISTDTQYF. DNA for the CDR3: TGCAGCGTCCTTGACAGGGTGATCAGCACAGATACGCAGTATTTT.